The 32 T cell receptor beta chains below come from one sample, sequenced in a study of breast tumors, draining lymph nodes, adjacent tissues. TCRdb re-derived calls from the multiplex PCR reads in MiXCR, one entry per CDR3 protein. This sample carries about 22,000 distinct CDR3 sequences, 45% to 65% of them seen once, and the ten largest clones take about 13%. The source material was breast tumor tissue. These receptors were taken from a female donor with breast cancer. Some clones in this sample may be carry-over from other donors' samples.

This chain joins TRBV7-2 and TRBJ2-3; the match to TRBD2 covers 8 bases. Germline CDR1 reads SGHTA; CDR2 reads FQGNSA. CDR3 length: 15 residues. V dropped 5 bases and J dropped 4; count of bases not matched to a gene: 8. CDR3 amino acids: CASSSGGGQADTQYF. As DNA, the CDR3 is TGTGCCAGCAGCAGCGGGGGCGGGCAGGCAGATACGCAGTATTTT.

The chain carries TRBV11-2 and TRBJ2-5, with a possible D match to TRBD1 (5 bases). Per germline, CDR1 SGHAT and CDR2 FQNNGV. The CDR3 spans 15 residues. V gave up 1 base and J gave up 5 bases, with 14 bases separating them. The CDR3, as DNA: TGTGCCAGCAGCTTAGGTATCGGGCAGGGCGAGACCCAGTACTTC. It specifies CASSLGIGQGETQYF.

This clonotype has only one observation. A junction boundary mismatches the germline segment, possibly from a read error. The rearrangement links TRBV20-1 to TRBJ1-2; D unclear. CDR1 DFQATT and CDR2 SNEGSKA come from the germline V gene (reference sequence). The CDR3 extends over 13 amino acids. The CDR3 spells CSASVQRDYAYTF. CDR3 DNA: TGCAGTGCTAGTGTTCAGAGAGACTATGCCTACACCTTC.

This clonotype was seen more than once but under ten times. J is TRBJ2-7 and V is TRBV7-2; D tentatively reads TRBD1 or TRBD2 (5 bases each). This CDR3 is built from 15 residues. The V and J ends lost 8 bases and 0 bases respectively, with 17 bases between them. Germline assignment: CDR1 SGHTA and CDR2 FQGNSA. CDR3 residues: CASSLGTGLSYEQYF. The CDR3 DNA follows: TGTGCCAGCTCCCTGGGGACGGGGCTCTCCTACGAGCAGTACTTC.

Many counts were recorded for this clonotype. A clone one base away is much larger, so this may be a read error. The chain employs TRBV5-8 and TRBJ1-2; 8 nucleotides agree with TRBD1. This CDR3 comprises 14 residues. The germline gives CDR1 SGHTS, CDR2 YDEGEE. Losses at the gene ends were 4 bases for V and 7 bases for J; bases not matched to a gene: 9. CDR3 sequence (DNA): TGTGCCAGCAGCAGGGGACAGGCGGCTCTTGGCTACACCTTC. This sequence encodes CASSRGQAALGYTF.

The chain employs TRBV5-4 and TRBJ2-1, with TRBD1 matching 9 bases. The CDR3 runs to 15 residues. The germline V gene has CDR1 SGHNT and CDR2 YYREEE (reference sequence). V lost 4 bases to trimming and J lost 5 bases; unmatched junction nucleotides: 7. The CDR3 DNA sequence: TGTGCCAGCAGCCCGGGGACAGGGAGAAACAATGAGCAGTTCTTC. Its protein product is CASSPGTGRNNEQFF.

Many counts were recorded for this clonotype. V gene TRBV29-1 combines with J gene TRBJ1-5; no reliable D call. Between the trimmed V and J ends, which lost 1 base and 3 bases, there was a span of 7 bases. The germline gives CDR1 SQVTM, CDR2 ANQGSEA. The CDR3 runs 13 residues. CDR3 DNA sequence: TGCAGCGTTGAAGTGGGGTTCAATCAGCCCCAGCATTTT. Translation gives CSVEVGFNQPQHF.

By proportion, this clonotype is medium-sized. V is TRBV30 and J is TRBJ1-2; D is ambiguous. V gave up 0 bases and J gave up 4 bases, with 9 bases separating them. CDR3 length: 13 residues. Germline loops: CDR1 GTSNPN, CDR2 SVGIG (reference sequence). The CDR3 DNA sequence: TGTGCCTGGAGTGTAACCGAGGGCTATGGCTACACCTTC. Protein product: CAWSVTEGYGYTF.

This clonotype appeared many times. In DNA form, the CDR3 reads TGCGCCAGCAGCCAGGAGGAATATAGCAATCAGCCCCAGCATTTT. Its translation is CASSQEEYSNQPQHF. The V gene is TRBV4-1, the J gene TRBJ1-5; no firm D call. Per the germline V gene, CDR1 is MGHRA and CDR2 is YSYEKL. This CDR3 is built from 15 residues. With 3 bases removed from V and 0 bases from J, the gap between germline ends came to 9 bases.

The chain employs TRBV9 and TRBJ2-7, with 7 bases matching TRBD1. CDR1 is SGDLS and CDR2 is YYNGEE in the germline V gene. Germline trimming cut 4 bases from V and 1 base from J; bases unmatched to any gene: 8. The CDR3 sequence is 15 residues long. CDR3 amino acids: CASSLGTELSYEQYF. DNA for the CDR3: TGTGCCAGCAGCCTCGGGACAGAATTATCCTACGAGCAGTACTTC.

The chain employs TRBV19 and TRBJ1-2; TRBD1 aligns across 7 bases. The CDR3 totals 14 residues. The junction had 2 bases not matched to a gene; V was cut back by 1 base and J by 3 bases. Germline lookup yields CDR1 LNHDA and CDR2 SQIVND (reference sequence). The CDR3 spells CASSIAGQYYGYTF. DNA for the CDR3: TGTGCCAGTAGTATAGCGGGACAGTACTATGGCTACACCTTC.

This clonotype occurred a few times. The chain uses TRBV6-5 and TRBJ2-2; TRBD2 matches 11 bases. Per germline, CDR1 MNHEY and CDR2 SVGAGI. V shed 9 bases and J 6 bases; nucleotides not matched to a gene: 3. The CDR3 covers 13 residues. The CDR3 DNA follows: TGTGCCAGAAGACTAGCGGGGTCCGGGGAGCTGTTTTTT. Translating it yields CARRLAGSGELFF.

The chain has TRBV11-2 and TRBJ1-6; D call uncertain. Germline loops: CDR1 SGHAT, CDR2 FQNNGV. There are 16 residues in the CDR3. Deletions cut 5 bases from V and 7 bases from J, with 18 bases between. CDR3 loop: CASSQAEQPPNSPLHF. Here the CDR3 DNA reads TGTGCCAGCAGCCAAGCGGAGCAGCCGCCGAATTCACCCCTCCACTTT.

This clonotype was seen a handful of times. The V gene is TRBV29-1, the J gene TRBJ1-6, with 10 bases identical to TRBD1. The CDR3 spans 14 residues. After removal of 8 bases from V and 10 bases from J, the junction contained 11 bases not matched to a gene. Germline CDR1 is SQVTM and CDR2 is ANQGSEA. The CDR3 spells CSYSHGTGESPLHF. The CDR3 DNA reads TGCAGCTATTCGCACGGGACAGGGGAATCACCCCTCCACTTT.

The chain is built from TRBV7-2 and TRBJ2-3, with 10 bases fitting TRBD2. The CDR3 length is 17 residues. V lost 6 bases, J lost 2 bases, and 11 bases stayed unmatched. The germline V gene encodes CDR1 SGHTA and CDR2 FQGNSA. In nucleotides, the CDR3 is TGTGCCAGCAGACCCGGGACTAGCGCGGGGATCACAGATACGCAGTATTTT. It yields the protein CASRPGTSAGITDTQYF.

V usage is TRBV7-9 and J usage is TRBJ2-1; D possibly matches TRBD1 or TRBD2 (5 bases each). Germline V CDR1 and CDR2: SEHNR, FQNEAQ (reference sequence). The CDR3 is 11 amino acids. Trimming removed 6 bases from V and 8 bases from J, with 8 bases in between. CDR3 amino acids: CASSVGDEQFF. In nucleotides, the CDR3 is TGTGCCAGCAGTGTGGGGGATGAGCAGTTCTTC.

The chain is built from TRBV12-3 or TRBV12-4 and TRBJ2-1, with 9 bases identical to TRBD1. J lost 10 bases, V lost 5 bases, and 9 bases had no gene match. CDR3 length: 14 residues. CDR3 sequence: CASSRDRATEEQFF. The CDR3 bases are TGTGCCAGCAGTCGGGACAGGGCGACTGAGGAGCAGTTCTTC.

This clonotype appeared a single time. The CDR3 here is CASSLTQGNEKLFF. CDR3 nucleotides: TGTGCCAGCAGCTTGACGCAGGGGAACGAAAAACTGTTTTTT. The chain combines TRBV2 with TRBJ1-4; weak D call: TRBD1 (6 bases). V was trimmed by 6 bases and J by 8 bases, leaving 16 bases between them. The germline V gene encodes CDR1 SNHLY and CDR2 FYNNEI. The length of the CDR3 is 14 residues.

Ten or more counts support this clonotype. The chain recombines TRBV5-8 with TRBJ1-2; no reliable D call. CDR1 and CDR2 (germline): SGHTS, YDEGEE. This CDR3 has 14 amino acids. Trimming shortened V by 1 base and J by 8 bases, and 15 bases separated the two germline ends. CDR3 amino acids: CASSLNQAAGGYTF. The CDR3 region has the DNA TGTGCCAGCAGCTTGAACCAGGCGGCGGGGGGCTACACCTTC.

This clonotype has just a few counts. The CDR3 coding sequence is TGTGCCAGCAGCTTAAGGAGAGAGACCCAGTACTTC. As protein: CASSLRRETQYF. The gene calls are TRBV7-9 and TRBJ2-5; the D is unclear. The length of the CDR3 is 12 residues. Trimming pared 2 bases from V and 4 bases from J, leaving 5 bases between. Germline lookup yields CDR1 SEHNR and CDR2 FQNEAQ (reference sequence).

By share, this clonotype counts as medium-sized. The chain links TRBV19 to TRBJ1-2; D remains unclear. V gave up 5 bases and J gave up 2 bases, with 27 bases separating them. The CDR3 runs to 19 residues. Germline V gives CDR1 LNHDA, CDR2 SQIVND (reference sequence). This CDR3 reads CASSLQTYAGGLSNYGYTF. The CDR3 nucleotides read TGTGCCAGTAGTCTCCAGACGTACGCGGGAGGGCTTTCCAACTATGGCTACACCTTC.

The chain carries TRBV6-5 and TRBJ2-1; D might be TRBD1 (6 bases). The CDR3 sequence is 15 residues long. Trimming removed 7 bases at V and 2 bases at J, with 15 bases between. The V gene's germline CDR1 is MNHEY and CDR2 SVGAGI. The CDR3 loop reads CASTRPGTPYNEQFF. CDR3 in DNA: TGTGCCAGCACCAGACCCGGGACACCCTACAATGAGCAGTTCTTC.

J is TRBJ1-4 and V is TRBV5-1, with 9 bases fitting TRBD1. The CDR3 is 16 amino acids. Trimming removed 5 bases from V and 0 bases from J; junction bases left unmatched: 5. Germline values: CDR1 SGHRS, CDR2 YFSETQ. CDR3 DNA sequence: TGCGCCAGCAGTTGGACAGGGGAGGCAACTAATGAAAAACTGTTTTTT. Encoded protein: CASSWTGEATNEKLFF.

This clonotype was counted only a few times. A read error is possible here, since a much larger clone lies one base away. The V call is TRBV7-9, the J call TRBJ1-1; D remains unclear. This CDR3 is 16 amino acids long. Germline-derived CDR1 and CDR2 are SEHNR and FQNEAQ (reference sequence). The CDR3 DNA is TGTGCCAGCAGCCCCTTCGGAGGGCGTGCGGGCACTGAACCTTTCTTT. Amino acid sequence: CASSPFGGRAGTEPFF.

By share, this clonotype counts as medium-sized (0.01 to 0.1%). This chain uses TRBV2 with TRBJ2-7; 9 nucleotides agree with TRBD2. The CDR3 is 18 amino acids. J lost 0 bases, V lost 4 bases, and 13 bases had no gene match. Germline V lookup: CDR1 SNHLY, CDR2 FYNNEI. CDR3: CASSVKGNLAGASYEQYF. The CDR3 nucleotides are TGTGCCAGCAGTGTAAAGGGAAACTTAGCGGGGGCCTCCTACGAGCAGTACTTC.

This clonotype rates as medium-sized. The chain couples TRBV6-5 to TRBJ1-2; TRBD1 matches 7 bases. This CDR3 is built from 15 residues. V lost 8 bases to trimming and J lost 0 bases; unmatched junction nucleotides: 9. CDR1 and CDR2 from the germline V gene are MNHEY and SVGAGI. CDR3 in DNA: TGTGCCAGCGGCGGACAGGCCCCATCTAACTATGGCTACACCTTC. Its translation: CASGGQAPSNYGYTF.

This clonotype was picked up many times. V is TRBV6-1 and J is TRBJ1-5; D might be TRBD1 (6 bases). The V and J ends lost 5 bases and 0 bases respectively, with 11 bases between them. CDR3 length: 15 residues. Germline V gives CDR1 MNHNS, CDR2 SASEGT. In DNA form, the CDR3 reads TGTGCCAGCAGTCATACAGGGTATAGCAATCAGCCCCAGCATTTT. This gives the protein CASSHTGYSNQPQHF.

This clonotype has a count of ten or more. The CDR3 nucleotides read TGTGCCAGCAGCCCGACTAGCGGGCTGAGCTCCTACAATGAGCAGTTCTTC. It is translated as CASSPTSGLSSYNEQFF. This chain uses TRBV7-2 with TRBJ2-1; 10 nucleotides align to TRBD2. The CDR3 covers 17 residues. V gave up 5 bases and J gave up 0 bases; unmatched junction bases: 7. The germline gives CDR1 SGHTA, CDR2 FQGNSA. Variable domain in full (rest from reference TRBV7-2 and TRBJ2-1): GAGVSQSPSNKVTEKGKDVELRCDPISGHTALYWYRQSLGQGLEFLIYFQGNSAPDKSGLPSDRFSAERTGGSVSTLTIQRTQQEDSAVYLCASSPTSGLSSYNEQFFGPGTRLTVL.

The chain has TRBV19 and TRBJ2-3; D uncertain. Germline V gene data show CDR1 as LNHDA and CDR2 as SQIVND (reference sequence). This CDR3 region has 15 residues. V shed 6 bases and J shed 2 bases, with 15 bases lying between them. The DNA for the CDR3 is TGTGCCAGTAGGCCGGACCGATACCCCACAGATACGCAGTATTTT. This sequence encodes CASRPDRYPTDTQYF.

This clonotype has ten or more counts. This chain uses TRBV19 with TRBJ2-6; TRBD2 might be the D (5 bases). Germline V gene data show CDR1 as LNHDA and CDR2 as SQIVND (reference sequence). The CDR3 extends over 16 amino acids. With 4 bases removed from V and 2 bases from J, the gap between germline ends came to 12 bases. In DNA form, the CDR3 reads TGTGCCAGTAGTACCCACGAGGGCGCTGGGGCCAACGTCCTGACTTTC. It is translated as CASSTHEGAGANVLTF.

This clonotype was observed at least ten times. The CDR3, as DNA: TGTGCCACCAGACTAGCGGGAGTTTCGAACACCGGGGAGCTGTTTTTT. Residues: CATRLAGVSNTGELFF. The chain recombines TRBV27 with TRBJ2-2; 12 bases fit TRBD2. Trimming removed 10 bases from V and 0 bases from J; junction bases left unmatched: 6. Germline CDR1 and CDR2: MNHEY and SMNVEV (reference sequence). The CDR3 runs 16 residues.

The chain carries TRBV19 and TRBJ1-5, with TRBD1 identical over 10 bases. Trimming took 4 bases from V and 4 from J; bases not matched to a gene: 13. Germline V gives CDR1 LNHDA, CDR2 SQIVND (reference sequence). CDR3 length: 18 amino acids. Written as DNA, the CDR3 is TGTGCCAGTAGTAACGCCGGGACAGGGGCGGGTGGTAATCAGCCCCAGCATTTT. It specifies CASSNAGTGAGGNQPQHF. Full variable domain (outside the CDR3, taken from reference TRBV19 and TRBJ1-5): DGGITQSPKYLFRKEGQNVTLSCEQNLNHDAMYWYRQDPGQGLRLIYYSQIVNDFQKGDIAEGYSVSREKKESFPLTVTSAQKNPTAFYLCASSNAGTGAGGNQPQHFGDGTRLSIL.